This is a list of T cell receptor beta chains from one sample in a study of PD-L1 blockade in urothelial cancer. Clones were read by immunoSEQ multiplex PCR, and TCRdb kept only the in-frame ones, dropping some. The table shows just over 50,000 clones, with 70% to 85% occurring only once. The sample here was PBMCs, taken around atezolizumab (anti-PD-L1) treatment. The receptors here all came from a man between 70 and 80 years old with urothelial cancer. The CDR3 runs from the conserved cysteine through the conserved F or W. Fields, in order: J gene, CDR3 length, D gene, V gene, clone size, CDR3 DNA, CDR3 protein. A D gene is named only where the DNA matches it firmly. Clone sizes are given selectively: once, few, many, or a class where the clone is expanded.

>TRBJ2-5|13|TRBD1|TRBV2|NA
TGTGCCAGCAGCCGGGACAGAAAAGAGACCCAGTACTTC
CASSRDRKETQYF
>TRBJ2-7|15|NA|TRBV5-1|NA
TGCGCCAGCAGCTTGGGTCAGGGATCCCGCTACGAGCAGTACTTC
CASSLGQGSRYEQYF
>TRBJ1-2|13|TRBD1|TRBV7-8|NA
TGTGCCAGCAGCCGGACAGGGTCTTGGGGCTACACCTTC
CASSRTGSWGYTF
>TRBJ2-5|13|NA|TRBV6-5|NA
TGTGCCAGCACTCGTGGGAGGGGGGAGACCCAGTACTTC
CASTRGRGETQYF
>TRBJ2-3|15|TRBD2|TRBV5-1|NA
TGCGCCAGCAGCTTGGCGCTAGCGGGGGGGAATACGCAGTATTTT
CASSLALAGGNTQYF
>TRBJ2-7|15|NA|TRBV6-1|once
TGTGCCAGCAGTGAAACGTGGAGCAGTAATTACGAGCAGTACTTC
CASSETWSSNYEQYF
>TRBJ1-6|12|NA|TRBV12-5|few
TGTGCTAGTGGTTTGGAGGAAGGGGCCCTCCACTTT
CASGLEEGALHF
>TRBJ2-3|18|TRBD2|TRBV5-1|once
TGCGCCAGCAGCCGAGGACTAGCGGGAGAAGTGAGGACAGATACGCAGTATTTT
CASSRGLAGEVRTDTQYF
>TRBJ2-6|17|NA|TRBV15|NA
TGTGCCACCAGCAGATCAGATCGGACAGCTGGGGCCAACGTCCTGACTTTC
CATSRSDRTAGANVLTF
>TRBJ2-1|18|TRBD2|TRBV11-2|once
TGTGCCAGCAGTAACCTCGGAGTAGCGGGACTCACCTACAATGAGCAGTTCTTC
CASSNLGVAGLTYNEQFF
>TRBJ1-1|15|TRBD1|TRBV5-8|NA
TGTGCCAGCAGCCGTGGGACAGTAAAAATAACTGAAGCTTTCTTT
CASSRGTVKITEAFF
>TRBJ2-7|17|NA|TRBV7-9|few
TGTGCCAGCAGCTTACTAGTCCCCGGACATCCATCTCACGAGCAGTACTTC
CASSLLVPGHPSHEQYF
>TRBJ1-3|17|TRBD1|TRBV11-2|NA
TGTGCCAGCAGCTTATCCTGGACAGGAAAACTCGGAAACACCATATATTTT
CASSLSWTGKLGNTIYF
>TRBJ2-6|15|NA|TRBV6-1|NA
TGTGCCAGCAGTGAAGCCGGCTCTGGGGCCAACGTCCTGACTTTC
CASSEAGSGANVLTF
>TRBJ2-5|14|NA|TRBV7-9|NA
TGTGCCAGCAGCTTAGCTCGGACACAGGAGACCCAGTACTTC
CASSLARTQETQYF
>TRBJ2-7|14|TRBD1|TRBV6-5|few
TGTGCCAGCAGGCTGACAGGGAATACCTACGAGCAGTACTTC
CASRLTGNTYEQYF
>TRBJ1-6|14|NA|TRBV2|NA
TGTGCCAGCAGTGAAATCAGGGCTAATTCACCCCTCCACTTT
CASSEIRANSPLHF
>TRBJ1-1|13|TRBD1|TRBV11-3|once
TGTGCCAGCAGCCACGTCACAGGGGATGAAGCTTTCTTT
CASSHVTGDEAFF
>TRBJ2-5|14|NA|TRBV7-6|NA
TGTGCCAGCAGCTACCAGGGGCGCGGGGAGACCCAGTACTTC
CASSYQGRGETQYF
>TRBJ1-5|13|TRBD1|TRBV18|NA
TGTGCCAGCTCCGACAGGGGCGGTCAGCCCCAGCATTTT
CASSDRGGQPQHF
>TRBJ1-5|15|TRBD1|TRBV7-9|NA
TGTGCCAGCAGCTCGTATGACAGGGACAATCAGCCCCAGCATTTT
CASSSYDRDNQPQHF
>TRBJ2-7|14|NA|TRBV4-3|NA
TGCGCCAGCAGCCAAGATCAGTACTCCTACGAGCAGTACTTC
CASSQDQYSYEQYF
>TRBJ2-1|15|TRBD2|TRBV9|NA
TGTGCCAGCAGCGCCGGGACTAACTCCTACAATGAGCAGTTCTTC
CASSAGTNSYNEQFF
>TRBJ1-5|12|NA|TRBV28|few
TGTGCCAGCAGCCCAGCGAGCCAGCCCCAGCATTTT
CASSPASQPQHF
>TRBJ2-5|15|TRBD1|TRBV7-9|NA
TGTGCCAGCAGCTTAGGGACAGGGTTAGGAGAGACCCAGTACTTC
CASSLGTGLGETQYF
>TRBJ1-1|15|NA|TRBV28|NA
TGTGCCAGCAGTCTACCACAGGACAGGAACACTGAAGCTTTCTTT
CASSLPQDRNTEAFF
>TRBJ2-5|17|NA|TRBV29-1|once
TGCAGCGTTGAAGATCGGTCAGGGCTTTCCGCAATTGAGACCCAGTACTTC
CSVEDRSGLSAIETQYF
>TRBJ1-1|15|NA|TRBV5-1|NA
TGCGCCAGCAGCCAGGAAGGCAGGGTGAACACTGAAGCTTTCTTT
CASSQEGRVNTEAFF